Following are 25 T cell receptor beta chains from one sample sequenced in a study of T cell responses to AZD1222 COVID-19 vaccine. The table came from immunoSEQ multiplex PCR; TCRdb's copy has only in-frame clones and leaves some out. The repertoire has 100,000 to 150,000 clones, about 87% of them found once; the top ten carry under 7%. The input for sequencing was peripheral blood, taken on day 0 of AZD1222 vaccination. The receptors shown here come from an adult in good health.

The chain couples TRBV18 to TRBJ1-4; D may be TRBD1 (5 bases). V was cut by 2 bases and J by 4 bases, with 11 bases left in between. Germline loops: CDR1 KGHSH, CDR2 LQKENI. This CDR3 is 15 amino acids long. The CDR3 sequence: CASSPAREVNEKLFF. The CDR3 nucleotides read TGTGCCAGCTCACCAGCCAGGGAAGTTAATGAAAAACTGTTTTTT.

V usage is TRBV30 and J usage is TRBJ2-1, with D unresolved. The V gene's germline CDR1 is GTSNPN and CDR2 SVGIG (reference sequence). The CDR3 runs to 12 residues. Trimming stripped 4 bases from V and 3 bases from J, with 7 bases between. The CDR3 DNA is TGTGCCTGGAAGGATCTCTACAATGAGCAGTTCTTC. Its protein is CAWKDLYNEQFF.

This clone was recorded at least ten times. The chain carries TRBV6-2 or TRBV6-3 and TRBJ2-3; possible D gene TRBD2, 6 bases. Trimming pared 2 bases from V and 1 base from J, leaving 13 bases between. The CDR3 length is 16 residues. Germline lookup yields CDR1 MNHEY and CDR2 SVGEGT. The CDR3 nucleotides read TGTGCCAGCAGTTACCCACCGGGAGCGGGCACAGATACGCAGTATTTT. It is translated as CASSYPPGAGTDTQYF.

V is TRBV19 and J is TRBJ2-1; 7 nucleotides match TRBD2. This CDR3 comprises 15 residues. The junction had 12 bases not matched to a gene; V was cut back by 9 bases and J by 4 bases. Germline V gene sequence: CDR1 LNHDA, CDR2 SQIVND (reference sequence). CDR3: CASNVGGTLYNEQFF. The DNA of the CDR3 is TGTGCCAGCAATGTCGGGGGGACGCTTTACAATGAGCAGTTCTTC.

CDR3 sequence reads: CSASGTKKETQYF. For the CDR3, the DNA is TGCAGTGCTAGTGGGACTAAAAAAGAGACCCAGTACTTC. The chain carries TRBV20-1 and TRBJ2-5, with 7 bases that match TRBD2. This CDR3 is built from 13 residues. The V and J ends lost 3 bases and 3 bases, in that order; junction bases with no gene match: 4. Germline lookup yields CDR1 DFQATT and CDR2 SNEGSKA (reference sequence).

This rearrangement joins TRBV9 to TRBJ2-1, with 14 bases lining up with TRBD2. Trimming removed 4 bases from V and 4 bases from J; junction bases left unmatched: 7. Germline-derived CDR1 and CDR2 are SGDLS and YYNGEE. This CDR3 has 17 amino acids. The CDR3 DNA reads TGTGCCAGCAGCCCAGGGACTAGCGGGGGCCCTTACAATGAGCAGTTCTTC. Residues: CASSPGTSGGPYNEQFF.

This clone was seen only once. The J gene is TRBJ1-2, the V gene TRBV6-5; D may be TRBD1 (6 bases). The CDR3 consists of 12 residues. Germline values: CDR1 MNHEY, CDR2 SVGAGI. The V and J ends lost 7 bases and 7 bases respectively, with 13 bases between them. CDR3 nucleotides: TGTGCCAGCATGAATGGGGGGCTTGGCTACACCTTC. Amino acid sequence: CASMNGGLGYTF.

The chain carries TRBV6-5 and TRBJ2-2; no definite D call. The CDR3 is made up of 15 amino acids. Germline V gene lookup returns CDR1 MNHEY and CDR2 SVGAGI. V gave up 4 bases and J gave up 0 bases, with 9 bases separating them. CDR3 sequence: CASSLTSANTGELFF. The CDR3 DNA follows: TGTGCCAGCAGTTTGACCAGCGCGAACACCGGGGAGCTGTTTTTT.

The chain links TRBV23-1 to TRBJ2-1, with D uncertain. TRBV23-1 is designated an ORF whose function remains uncertain. V was shortened by 6 bases and J by 7 bases, with 13 bases between the two germline ends. The CDR3 has 13 residues. For the CDR3, the DNA is TGCGCCAGCAGAGAAGGAAAGATGAATGAGCAGTTCTTC. Encoded protein: CASREGKMNEQFF.

The chain employs TRBV30 and TRBJ1-3; D is undetermined. The V gene lost 2 bases and the J gene lost 0 bases, with 11 bases spanning the gap. Looked up from germline, CDR1 is GTSNPN and CDR2 is SVGIG (reference sequence). The CDR3 length is 15 residues. For the CDR3, the DNA is TGTGCCTGGAGTTCCGGGTTCACCTCTGGAAACACCATATATTTT. Protein product: CAWSSGFTSGNTIYF.

The count of this clone is one. This chain uses TRBV2 with TRBJ1-2, with D maybe TRBD1 (6 bases). This CDR3 is 13 amino acids long. Per the germline V gene, CDR1 is SNHLY and CDR2 is FYNNEI. The V end was cut by 1 base, the J end by 3 bases, with 6 bases between. CDR3 coding DNA: TGTGCCAGCAGTGAAGGGACAGACTATGGCTACACCTTC. Its translation is CASSEGTDYGYTF.

This clone was detected once. V gene TRBV6-1 combines with J gene TRBJ1-5; D is possibly TRBD1 (5 bases). Between the trimmed V and J ends, which lost 1 base and 0 bases, there was a span of 10 bases. The CDR3 has 16 residues. Germline assignment: CDR1 MNHNS and CDR2 SASEGT. The CDR3 DNA sequence: TGTGCCAGCAGTGAAGGAGGGACTTATAGCAATCAGCCCCAGCATTTT. It translates to CASSEGGTYSNQPQHF.

CDR3: CASSLGNRGAGEQFF. The CDR3 coding sequence is TGTGCCAGCAGCTTAGGTAACAGGGGAGCTGGGGAGCAGTTCTTC. The chain is built from TRBV7-3 and TRBJ2-1, with TRBD1 matching 7 bases. CDR1 SGHTA and CDR2 FQGTGA come from the germline V gene. The CDR3 consists of 15 residues. The V and J ends lost 2 bases and 10 bases, in that order; junction bases with no gene match: 11.

The chain links TRBV5-1 to TRBJ2-5, with TRBD1 matching over 8 bases. The germline gives CDR1 SGHRS, CDR2 YFSETQ. The J segment lost 2 bases and the V segment lost 2 bases, leaving 5 bases of the junction unmatched. The CDR3 totals 15 residues. Here the CDR3 reads CASSFQGARQETQYF. CDR3 in DNA: TGCGCCAGCAGCTTTCAGGGGGCGCGGCAAGAGACCCAGTACTTC.

The chain recombines TRBV18 with TRBJ1-1; D is ambiguous. V lost 4 bases and J 6 bases, leaving 15 bases between the germline ends. The CDR3 length is 14 residues. Germline V gene data show CDR1 as KGHSH and CDR2 as LQKENI. DNA of the CDR3: TGTGCCAGCTCACTGGTAGCGGGGTATCCTGAAGCTTTCTTT. Protein: CASSLVAGYPEAFF.

J is TRBJ1-2 and V is TRBV7-9, with D tentatively TRBD1 (6 bases). The V and J ends lost 5 bases and 2 bases respectively, with 9 bases between them. The germline CDR1 and CDR2 sequences are SEHNR and FQNEAQ (reference sequence). CDR3 length: 13 amino acids. This CDR3 reads CASSTGQNYGYTF. For the CDR3, the DNA is TGTGCCAGCAGCACCGGACAGAACTATGGCTACACCTTC.

The V gene is TRBV2, the J gene TRBJ1-4; D perhaps matches TRBD1 (5 bases). V was pared by 4 bases and J by 2 bases, with 8 bases between. Germline V lookup: CDR1 SNHLY, CDR2 FYNNEI. The CDR3 is made up of 14 amino acids. The CDR3 protein is CASSVGTTNEKLFF. CDR3 bases: TGTGCCAGCAGTGTAGGGACGACTAATGAAAAACTGTTTTTT. Filled out from reference TRBV2 and TRBJ1-4, the complete variable domain reads EPEVTQTPSHQVTQMGQEVILRCVPISNHLYFYWYRQILGQKVEFLVSFYNNEISEKSEIFDDQFSVERPDGSNFTLKIRSTKLEDSAMYFCASSVGTTNEKLFFGSGTQLSVL.

V usage is TRBV7-9 and J usage is TRBJ2-7; 12 nucleotides agree with TRBD2. CDR3 length: 18 amino acids. Germline assignment: CDR1 SEHNR and CDR2 FQNEAQ (reference sequence). J gave up 2 bases and V 3 bases, and 11 bases lay outside the gene matches. As DNA, the CDR3 is TGTGCCAGCAGCTTCTCTGACCTCGGACTAGCGGGAACCTACGAGCAGTACTTC. Encoded protein: CASSFSDLGLAGTYEQYF.

The chain recombines TRBV2 with TRBJ2-3, with 8 bases matching TRBD2. Germline values: CDR1 SNHLY, CDR2 FYNNEI. This CDR3 contains 18 residues. J gave up 2 bases and V 7 bases, and 17 bases lay outside the gene matches. This CDR3 reads CASMNRRDLAGNTDTQYF. CDR3 DNA: TGTGCCAGCATGAACCGTCGGGATTTAGCGGGGAACACAGATACGCAGTATTTT. Based on the CDR3 plus reference TRBV2 and TRBJ2-3, the full variable domain is EPEVTQTPSHQVTQMGQEVILRCVPISNHLYFYWYRQILGQKVEFLVSFYNNEISEKSEIFDDQFSVERPDGSNFTLKIRSTKLEDSAMYFCASMNRRDLAGNTDTQYFGPGTRLTVL.

The J gene is TRBJ2-3, the V gene TRBV28; D is ambiguous. Trimming stripped 8 bases from V and 5 bases from J, with 17 bases between. CDR1 MDHEN and CDR2 SYDVKM come from the germline V gene. This CDR3 contains 14 residues. This CDR3 reads CASGVVHERDTQYF. CDR3 DNA: TGTGCCAGCGGCGTGGTCCACGAGCGAGATACGCAGTATTTT. Using reference TRBV28 and TRBJ2-3 for the parts outside the CDR3, the full variable domain is DVKVTQSSRYLVKRTGEKVFLECVQDMDHENMFWYRQDPGLGLRLIYFSYDVKMKEKGDIPEGYSVSREKKERFSLILESASTNQTSMYLCASGVVHERDTQYFGPGTRLTVL.

This sequence joins TRBV4-3 and TRBJ1-2, with unresolved D. The CDR3 has 13 residues. V gave up 1 base and J gave up 5 bases, with 8 bases separating them. CDR1 is LGHNA, CDR2 YSLEER, per germline. CDR3 loop: CASSQALAYGYTF. The CDR3 nucleotides read TGCGCCAGCAGCCAAGCACTAGCTTATGGCTACACCTTC.

The gene calls are TRBV30 and TRBJ2-7; 8 nucleotides match TRBD2. This CDR3 is 12 amino acids long. Unmatched junction bases numbered 9, after V lost 8 bases and J lost 6 bases. Germline CDR1 is GTSNPN and CDR2 is SVGIG (reference sequence). The CDR3 spells CAIYRGGREQYF. CDR3 sequence (DNA): TGTGCCATATATCGGGGGGGGCGCGAGCAGTACTTC.

CDR3 DNA sequence: TGTGCCACCAGCAGAGGAGGAGATACCTCCGAGCAGTACTTC. Translation: CATSRGGDTSEQYF. The V and J genes are TRBV15 and TRBJ2-7; D gene uncertain. CDR1 is LNHNV and CDR2 is YYDKDF in the germline V gene (reference sequence). The CDR3 has 14 residues. V was clipped by 1 base and J by 6 bases, with 13 bases between them.

The V call is TRBV11-2, the J call TRBJ2-2, with a tentative D call TRBD2 (6 bases). Germline V gene sequence: CDR1 SGHAT, CDR2 FQNNGV. The V gene lost 8 bases and the J gene lost 6 bases, with 25 bases spanning the gap. There are 17 residues in the CDR3. CDR3 sequence (DNA): TGTGCCAGCGACTTGTCCTCGGGAAGCGGGCTTTCCGGGGAGCTGTTTTTT. As protein: CASDLSSGSGLSGELFF. The complete variable domain, with remaining parts taken from reference TRBV11-2 and TRBJ2-2, reads EAGVAQSPRYKIIEKRQSVAFWCNPISGHATLYWYQQILGQGPKLLIQFQNNGVVDDSQLPKDRFSAERLKGVDSTLKIQPAKLEDSAVYLCASDLSSGSGLSGELFFGEGSRLTVL.

The chain uses TRBV6-5 and TRBJ2-5; D remains unclear. From germline, CDR1 is MNHEY and CDR2 SVGAGI. V was clipped by 5 bases and J by 4 bases, with 11 bases between them. This CDR3 spans 13 amino acids. As DNA, the CDR3 is TGTGCCAGCAGTCCGGATTATAGAGAGACCCAGTACTTC. Translated: CASSPDYRETQYF.